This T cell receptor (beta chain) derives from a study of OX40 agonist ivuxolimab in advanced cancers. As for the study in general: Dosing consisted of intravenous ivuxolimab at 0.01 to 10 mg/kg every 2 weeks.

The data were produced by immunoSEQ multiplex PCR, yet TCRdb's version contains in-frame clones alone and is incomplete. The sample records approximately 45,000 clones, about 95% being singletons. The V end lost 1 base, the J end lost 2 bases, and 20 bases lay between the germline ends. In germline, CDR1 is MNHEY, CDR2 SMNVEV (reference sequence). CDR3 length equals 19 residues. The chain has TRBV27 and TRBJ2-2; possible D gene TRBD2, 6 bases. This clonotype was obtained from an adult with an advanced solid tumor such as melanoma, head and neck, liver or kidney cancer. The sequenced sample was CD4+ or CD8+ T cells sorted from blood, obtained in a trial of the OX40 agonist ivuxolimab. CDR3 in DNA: TGTGCCAGCAGTTTATTCCAGGTTGCTAGCGTTCTTAACACCGGGGAGCTGTTTTTT. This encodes CASSLFQVASVLNTGELFF.